The sequence of this T cell receptor beta chain was determined in a study of blood T cells in healthy people across ages. The V gene end was trimmed by 2 bases and the J gene end by 4 bases; junction bases not matched to a gene: 10. CDR1 and CDR2 from the germline V gene are SGHRS and YFSETQ. The CDR3 is made up of 16 amino acids. Findings of the study overall: Conclusively comparing naive with antigen-experienced cells was impossible with unsorted PBMCs.

Alongside a J-beta primer mix, a sample-barcoded 5' primer served in a second PCR lasting about 7 to 11 cycles. Each CDR3 protein is one row after TCRdb ran MiXCR on the 5' RACE reads. The table records more than 450,000 distinct CDR3 sequences, roughly a quarter of them present only once. As to this clonotype: What it binds is unknown.

This sample was shared with a second study, whose subject was T cells of mothers and their children.

Sequenced material: blood. The rearrangement joins TRBV5-1 to TRBJ2-5; 8 bases map to TRBD2. This clonotype was sampled from a boy under 10 years old in good health. The CDR3 DNA follows: TGCGCCAGCAGCTTCTCGGCAGGCGGGGGGTTAGAGACCCAGTACTTC. Amino acid sequence: CASSFSAGGGLETQYF.